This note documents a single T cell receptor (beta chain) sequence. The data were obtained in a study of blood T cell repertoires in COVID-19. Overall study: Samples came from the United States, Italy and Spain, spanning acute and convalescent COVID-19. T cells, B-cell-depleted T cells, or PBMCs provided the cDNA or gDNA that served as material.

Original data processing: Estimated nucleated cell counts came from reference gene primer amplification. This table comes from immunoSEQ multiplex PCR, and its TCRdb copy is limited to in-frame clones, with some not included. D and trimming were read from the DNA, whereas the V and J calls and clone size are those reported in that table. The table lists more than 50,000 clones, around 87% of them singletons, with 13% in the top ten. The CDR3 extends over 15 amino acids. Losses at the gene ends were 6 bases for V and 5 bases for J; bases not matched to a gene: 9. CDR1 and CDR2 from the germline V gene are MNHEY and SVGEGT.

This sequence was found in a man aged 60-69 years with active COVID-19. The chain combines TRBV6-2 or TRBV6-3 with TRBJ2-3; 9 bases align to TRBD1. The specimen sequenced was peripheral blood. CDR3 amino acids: CASSLLLDRGDTQYF. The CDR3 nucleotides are TGTGCCAGCAGCCTACTATTGGACAGGGGAGATACGCAGTATTTT.